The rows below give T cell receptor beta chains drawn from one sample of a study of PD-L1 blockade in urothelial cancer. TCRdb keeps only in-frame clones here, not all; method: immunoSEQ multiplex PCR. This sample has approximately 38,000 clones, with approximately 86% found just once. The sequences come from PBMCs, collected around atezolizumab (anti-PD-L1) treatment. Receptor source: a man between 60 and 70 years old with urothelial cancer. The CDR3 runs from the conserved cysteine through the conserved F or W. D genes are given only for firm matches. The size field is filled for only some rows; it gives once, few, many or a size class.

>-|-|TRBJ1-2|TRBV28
TGTGCCAGCACCTCCACAGACAACTATGGCTACACCTTC
CASTSTDNYGYTF
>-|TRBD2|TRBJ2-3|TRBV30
TGTGCCTGGAGACGACTAGCGGGAGTAGCGGATACGCAGTATTTT
CAWRRLAGVADTQYF
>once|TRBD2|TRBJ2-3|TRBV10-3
TGTGCCAGCCTAGCGGGGGGCACAGATACGCAGTATTTT
CASLAGGTDTQYF
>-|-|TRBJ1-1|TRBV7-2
TGTGCCAGCAGACAATACCCGACAGGCACTGAAGCTTTCTTT
CASRQYPTGTEAFF
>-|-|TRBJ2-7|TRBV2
TGTGCCAGCGGGGTAAAGCGGAGCGACTCCTACGAGCAGTACTTC
CASGVKRSDSYEQYF
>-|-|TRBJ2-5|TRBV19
TGTGCCAGTAGTATCCAGGGGATAGAGACCCAGTACTTC
CASSIQGIETQYF
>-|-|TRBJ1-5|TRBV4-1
TGCGCCAGCAGCCACCCGGGACAACCAAATCAGCCCCAGCATTTT
CASSHPGQPNQPQHF
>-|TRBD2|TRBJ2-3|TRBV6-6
TGTGCCAGCAGCTTGACTAGCGCTGGAGATACGCAGTATTTT
CASSLTSAGDTQYF
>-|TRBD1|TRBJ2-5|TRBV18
TGTGCCAGCTCACCATTACCCGGACAGGGGGCGGGTGAGACCCAGTACTTC
CASSPLPGQGAGETQYF
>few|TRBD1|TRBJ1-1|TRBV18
TGTGCCAGCTCACCAGGGACAGGGGGCGCTGACACTGAAGCTTTCTTT
CASSPGTGGADTEAFF
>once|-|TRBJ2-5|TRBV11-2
TGTGCCAGCAGCTTAGGACAGAAAGAGACCCAGTACTTC
CASSLGQKETQYF
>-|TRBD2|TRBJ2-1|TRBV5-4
TGTGCCAGCAGCTCAGCTAGCGGGAGTTTAAATGAGCAGTTCTTC
CASSSASGSLNEQFF
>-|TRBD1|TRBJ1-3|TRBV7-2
TGTGCCAGCAGCTTGAGGACAGGTTCTGGAAACACCATATATTTT
CASSLRTGSGNTIYF
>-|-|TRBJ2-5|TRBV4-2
TGTGCCAGCAGCCAAGATTCCCGGGAGACCCAGTACTTC
CASSQDSRETQYF
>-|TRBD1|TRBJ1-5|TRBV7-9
TGTGCCAGCAGCTTAGTTGGGACAGGGGGCACTAATCAGCCCCAGCATTTT
CASSLVGTGGTNQPQHF
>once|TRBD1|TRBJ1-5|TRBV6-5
TGTGCCAGCAGTTATTCGTCCAGGGGGAACAATCAGCCCCAGCATTTT
CASSYSSRGNNQPQHF
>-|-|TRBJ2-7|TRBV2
TGTGCCACTCATGGGGAGGGGGTCAGGCGATACGAGCAGTACTTC
CATHGEGVRRYEQYF
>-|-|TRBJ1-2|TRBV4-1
TGCGCCAGCAGCCAAGATTCGACAAGCTATGGCTACACCTTC
CASSQDSTSYGYTF
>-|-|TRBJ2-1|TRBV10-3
TGTGCGACCGACCCTTTCGGGAGAGCATCCTACAATGAGCAGTTCTTC
CATDPFGRASYNEQFF
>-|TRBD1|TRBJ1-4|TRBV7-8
TGTGCCAGCAGCTCGGCAGGGGGCACTAATGAAAAACTGTTTTTT
CASSSAGGTNEKLFF
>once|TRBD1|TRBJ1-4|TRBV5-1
TGCGCCAGCAGAGGTGACAGGGTAAATAATGAAAAACTGTTTTTT
CASRGDRVNNEKLFF
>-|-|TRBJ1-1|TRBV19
TGTGCCAGTAGGGTTACAGGGTTGAACACTGAAGCTTTCTTT
CASRVTGLNTEAFF
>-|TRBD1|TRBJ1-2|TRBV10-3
TGTGCCACGACCCCAGGGGGCGATGGCTACACCTTC
CATTPGGDGYTF
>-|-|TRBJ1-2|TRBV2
TGTGCCAGCAGTGTGCTGAGGAGCTTCGTCTATGGCTACACCTTC
CASSVLRSFVYGYTF
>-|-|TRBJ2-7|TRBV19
TGTGCCAGTTTGCGGGGCAGAGCCTACGAGCAGTACTTC
CASLRGRAYEQYF
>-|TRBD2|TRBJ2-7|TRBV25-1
TGTGCCATCCCCCGACTAGCGGGATTCCCCCACTACGAGCAGTACTTC
CAIPRLAGFPHYEQYF
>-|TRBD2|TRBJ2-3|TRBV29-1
TGCACCGGAAAGGCTAGCGGGAGTACAGATACGCAGTATTTT
CTGKASGSTDTQYF
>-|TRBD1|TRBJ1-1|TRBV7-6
TGTGCCAGCAGCTTATTTGGTCGGACAGGGGCGAACACTGAAGCTTTCTTT
CASSLFGRTGANTEAFF
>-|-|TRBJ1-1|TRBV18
TGTGCCAGCTCACCATACGTTGTCGGGAACACTGAAGCTTTCTTT
CASSPYVVGNTEAFF
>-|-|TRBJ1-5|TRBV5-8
TGTGCCAGCAGCCCGACAGCAGCTAATCAGCCCCAGCATTTT
CASSPTAANQPQHF
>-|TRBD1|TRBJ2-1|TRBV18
TGTGCCAGCTCACCAGGAGGGACAGGGCGCAATGAGCAGTTCTTC
CASSPGGTGRNEQFF
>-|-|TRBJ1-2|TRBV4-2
TGTGCCAGCAGCCAAGAGGATTCGAGTTCAGGGGGCTACACCTTC
CASSQEDSSSGGYTF
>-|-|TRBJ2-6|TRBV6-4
TGTGCCAGCGGACCGACAGGATCTGGGGCCAACGTCCTGACTTTC
CASGPTGSGANVLTF
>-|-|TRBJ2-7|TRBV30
TGTGCCTGGAGTGCCTCCTTCTACGAGCAGTACTTC
CAWSASFYEQYF
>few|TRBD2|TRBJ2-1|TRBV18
TGTGCCAGCTCACCACCGTGGAGTAGCGGGGTTACCTACAATGAGCAGTTCTTC
CASSPPWSSGVTYNEQFF
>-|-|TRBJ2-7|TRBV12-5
TGTGCTAGTGCCTTCGGGTTTGACGAGCAGTACTTC
CASAFGFDEQYF
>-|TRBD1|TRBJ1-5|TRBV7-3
TGTGCCAGCAGACCACCCGGGACAGGGGGCGGGCAGCCCCAGCATTTT
CASRPPGTGGGQPQHF
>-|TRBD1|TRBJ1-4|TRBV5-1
TGCGCCAGCAGCTTGGGGACAGGGGGTTGGAAGGAAAAACTGTTTTTT
CASSLGTGGWKEKLFF
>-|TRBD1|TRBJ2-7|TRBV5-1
TGCGCCAGCAGATCCACAGGGGGCGCCTACGAGCAGTACTTC
CASRSTGGAYEQYF
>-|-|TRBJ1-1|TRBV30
TGTGCCTCCAAGACAGTTGTGAACACTGAAGCTTTCTTT
CASKTVVNTEAFF
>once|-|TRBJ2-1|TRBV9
TGTGCCAGCAGCGTAGGGCGACAGAGCTACAATGAGCAGTTCTTC
CASSVGRQSYNEQFF
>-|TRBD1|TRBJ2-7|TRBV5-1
TGCGCCAGCAGCTTGAAGGGGACAGGGGTCCACGAGCAGTACTTC
CASSLKGTGVHEQYF
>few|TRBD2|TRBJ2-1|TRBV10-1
TGCGCCAGCAGTGGCGGACTAGTTGGGAATGAGCAGTTCTTC
CASSGGLVGNEQFF
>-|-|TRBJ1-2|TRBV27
TGTGCCAGCAGTTTACGGAGAAGCACCTTC
CASSLRRSTF
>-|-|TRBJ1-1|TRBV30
TGTGCCTGGACCTACACGGGTCTCACTGAAGCTTTCTTT
CAWTYTGLTEAFF
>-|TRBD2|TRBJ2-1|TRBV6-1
TGTGCCAGCAGGGGACTAGGACCCTCCTACAATGAGCAGTTCTTC
CASRGLGPSYNEQFF
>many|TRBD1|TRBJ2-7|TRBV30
TGTGCCTGGAGCACCGGACAGGGTGAACTCGACGAGCAGTACTTC
CAWSTGQGELDEQYF
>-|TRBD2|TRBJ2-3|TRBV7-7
TGTGCTAGCAGCTTACTAGCGGGGAGCACAGATACGCAGTATTTT
CASSLLAGSTDTQYF
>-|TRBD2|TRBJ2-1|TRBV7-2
TGTGCCAGCAGCCGCGGGGGGGCCGCCTACAATGAGCAGTTCTTC
CASSRGGAAYNEQFF
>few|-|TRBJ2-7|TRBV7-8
TGTGCCAGCAGCCGGACATTCTCCTCCTACGAGCAGTACTTC
CASSRTFSSYEQYF
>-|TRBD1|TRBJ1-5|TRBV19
TGTGCCAGTAGCCGAAAACCAAGGACAGGGGGCGGTTATCAGCCCCAGCATTTT
CASSRKPRTGGGYQPQHF
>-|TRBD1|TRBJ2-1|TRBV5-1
TGCGCCAGCAGCCGTAGGACAGGGAAGAGCGATGAGCAGTTCTTC
CASSRRTGKSDEQFF
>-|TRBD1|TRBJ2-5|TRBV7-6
TGTGCCAGCAGCTTAGGGCAGACAGGGCTTTTAGAGACCCAGTACTTC
CASSLGQTGLLETQYF
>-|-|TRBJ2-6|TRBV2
TGTGCCAGCACTACGGGGAGCTCTGGGGCCAACGTCCTGACTTTC
CASTTGSSGANVLTF
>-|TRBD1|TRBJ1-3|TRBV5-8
TGTGCCAGCAGCCGAGACAGGGGCACTGGAAACACCATATATTTT
CASSRDRGTGNTIYF
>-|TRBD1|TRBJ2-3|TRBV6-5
TGTGCCAGCGGCCCCTCAGGGGGCGGGCAGTATTTT
CASGPSGGGQYF
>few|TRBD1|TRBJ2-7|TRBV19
TGTGCCAGTAGTTCCGGGACAGGGGGCTACGAGCAGTACTTC
CASSSGTGGYEQYF